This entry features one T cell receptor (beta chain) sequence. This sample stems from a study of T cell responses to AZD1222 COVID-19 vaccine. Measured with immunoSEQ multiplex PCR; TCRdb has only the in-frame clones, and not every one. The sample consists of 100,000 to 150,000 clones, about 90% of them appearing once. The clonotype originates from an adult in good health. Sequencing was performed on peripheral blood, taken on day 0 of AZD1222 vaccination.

DNA of the CDR3: TGTGCCAGCAGTTTATCCGACACGGGGTATAATTCACCCCTCCACTTT. Translated: CASSLSDTGYNSPLHF. The V gene is TRBV28, the J gene TRBJ1-6; D is undetermined. With 1 base removed from V and 4 bases from J, the gap between germline ends came to 11 bases. CDR1 and CDR2 (germline): MDHEN, SYDVKM. The CDR3 spans 16 residues.